One and the same sample provided the 3 T cell receptor beta chains below, sequenced in a study of blood T cell repertoires in COVID-19. Using immunoSEQ multiplex PCR, the repertoire was profiled, and TCRdb retains in-frame clones only, with some absent. The sample records fewer than 350,000 clones, approximately 86% being singletons. Sequenced material: peripheral blood. Receptors originate from a woman in her 30s who had recovered from COVID-19.

V usage is TRBV6-5 and J usage is TRBJ2-7; 12 positions agree with TRBD2. CDR1 is MNHEY and CDR2 is SVGAGI in the germline V gene. J gave up 3 bases and V 6 bases, and 3 bases lay outside the gene matches. The CDR3 covers 14 residues. The CDR3 sequence: CASRTSGSGYEQYF. As DNA, the CDR3 is TGTGCCAGCAGGACTAGCGGGAGCGGCTACGAGCAGTACTTC.

The CDR3 bases are TGTGCCAGCAGTTACGGTCTCGGGACAGGGGCCCAGCTCGGGGAGCTGTTTTTT. Translation gives CASSYGLGTGAQLGELFF. The chain links TRBV6-2 or TRBV6-3 to TRBJ2-2; 10 bases match TRBD1. After removal of 2 bases from V and 7 bases from J, the junction contained 13 bases not matched to a gene. Germline V gene data show CDR1 as MNHEY and CDR2 as SVGEGT. This CDR3 region has 18 residues.

The V gene is TRBV2, the J gene TRBJ2-7; 8 bases match TRBD1. CDR3 length: 15 residues. CDR1 and CDR2 from the germline V gene are SNHLY and FYNNEI. J was trimmed by 7 bases and V by 0 bases; bases with no gene match: 8. CDR3 DNA: TGTGCCAGCAGTGAAGCTAGGGCACAGGGGGGAGAGCAGTACTTC. It codes for CASSEARAQGGEQYF.